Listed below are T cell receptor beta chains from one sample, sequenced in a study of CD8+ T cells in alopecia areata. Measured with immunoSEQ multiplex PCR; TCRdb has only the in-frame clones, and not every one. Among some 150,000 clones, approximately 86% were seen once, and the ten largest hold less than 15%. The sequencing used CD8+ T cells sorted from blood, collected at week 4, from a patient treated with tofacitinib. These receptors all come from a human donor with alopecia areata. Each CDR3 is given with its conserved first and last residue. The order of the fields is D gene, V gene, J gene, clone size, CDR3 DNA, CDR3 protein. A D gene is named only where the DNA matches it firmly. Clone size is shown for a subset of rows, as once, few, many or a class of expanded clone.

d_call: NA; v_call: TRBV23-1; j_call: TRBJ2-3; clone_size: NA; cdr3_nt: TGCGCCAGCAGTCAAGAGAACACAGGGATTGGTGCAGATACGCAGTATTTT; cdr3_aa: CASSQENTGIGADTQYF
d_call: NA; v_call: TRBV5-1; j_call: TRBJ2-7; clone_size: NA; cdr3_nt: TGCGCCAGCAACGTGGGGTTTGGGACGTACGAGCAGTACTTC; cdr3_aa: CASNVGFGTYEQYF
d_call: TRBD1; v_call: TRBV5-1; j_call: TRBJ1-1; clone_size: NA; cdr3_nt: TGCGCCAGCAGCTTGGGACAGGGGGCCTCTGAAGCTTTCTTT; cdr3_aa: CASSLGQGASEAFF
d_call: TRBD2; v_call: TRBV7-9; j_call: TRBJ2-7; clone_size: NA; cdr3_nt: TGTGCCAGCAGCTCCGGGACTAGCGGCTACGAGCAGTACTTC; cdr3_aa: CASSSGTSGYEQYF
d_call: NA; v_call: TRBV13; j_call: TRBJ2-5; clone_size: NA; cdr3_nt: TGTGCCAGCAGCTCCACCCGGGGGCCCTCCCATCAAGAGCCCCAGTACTTC; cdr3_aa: CASSSTRGPSHQEPQYF
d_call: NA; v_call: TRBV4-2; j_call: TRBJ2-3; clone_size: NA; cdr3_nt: TGTGCCAGCAGCCCCCCGTTTCGGGGTACTAGCACAGATACGCAGTATTTT; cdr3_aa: CASSPPFRGTSTDTQYF
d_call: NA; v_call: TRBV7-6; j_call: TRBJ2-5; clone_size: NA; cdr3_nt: TGTGCCAGCAGCTTATTGCCCGGGGCCGTTCAAGAGACCCAGTACTTC; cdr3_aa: CASSLLPGAVQETQYF
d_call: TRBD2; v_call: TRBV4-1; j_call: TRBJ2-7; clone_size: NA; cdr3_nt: TGCGCCAGCAGCCAGAGTAGCGGGACCCCCTCCTACGAGCAGTACTTC; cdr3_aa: CASSQSSGTPSYEQYF
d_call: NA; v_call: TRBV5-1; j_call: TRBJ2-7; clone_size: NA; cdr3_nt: TGCGCCAGCAGCTTCCGGGAAACCTACGAGCAGTACTTC; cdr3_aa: CASSFRETYEQYF
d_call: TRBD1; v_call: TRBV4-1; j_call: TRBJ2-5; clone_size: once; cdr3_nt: TGCGCCAGCAGCCAAGAGACAGGGTATGGAGAGACCCAGTACTTC; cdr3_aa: CASSQETGYGETQYF
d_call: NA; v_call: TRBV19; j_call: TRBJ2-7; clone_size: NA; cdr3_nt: TGTGCCAGTAGTAAGAACAAGGAGGTTTTCGAGCAGTACTTC; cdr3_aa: CASSKNKEVFEQYF
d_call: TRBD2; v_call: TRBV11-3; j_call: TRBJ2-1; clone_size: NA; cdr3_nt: TGTGCCAGCAGCCCTGAGGGACTAGCGGCCTACAATGAGCAGTTCTTC; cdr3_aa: CASSPEGLAAYNEQFF
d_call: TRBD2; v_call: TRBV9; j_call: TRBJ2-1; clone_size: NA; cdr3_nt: TGTGCCAGCAGCGGTGAGCGGGAGGGGTACAATGAGCAGTTCTTC; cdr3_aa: CASSGEREGYNEQFF
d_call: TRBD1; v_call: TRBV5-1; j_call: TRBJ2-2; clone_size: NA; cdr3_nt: TGCGCCAGCAGCCACCGACAGGGGAATAACGGGGAGCTGTTTTTT; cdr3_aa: CASSHRQGNNGELFF
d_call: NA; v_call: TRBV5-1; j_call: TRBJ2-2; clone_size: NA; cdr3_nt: TGCGCCAGCAGCTTGGATAGTGCCGGGGAGCTGTTTTTT; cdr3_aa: CASSLDSAGELFF
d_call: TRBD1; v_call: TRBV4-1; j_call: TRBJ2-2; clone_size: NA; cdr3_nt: TGCGCCAGCAGCCTTGGGACAGATCACACCGGGGAGCTGTTTTTT; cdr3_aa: CASSLGTDHTGELFF
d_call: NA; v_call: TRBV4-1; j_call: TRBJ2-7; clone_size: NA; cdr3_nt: TGCGCCAGCAGCCAAGATAAGGCAGGGGCCTACGAGCAGTACTTC; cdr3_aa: CASSQDKAGAYEQYF
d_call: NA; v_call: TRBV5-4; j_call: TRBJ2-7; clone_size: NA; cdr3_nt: TGTGCCAGCAGCCCTCAGGGTTCCTACGAGCAGTACTTC; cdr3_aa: CASSPQGSYEQYF
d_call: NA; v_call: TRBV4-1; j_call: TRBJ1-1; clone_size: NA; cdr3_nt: TGCGCCAGCAGCCTCCTGCGGGAGGACACTGAAGCTTTCTTT; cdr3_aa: CASSLLREDTEAFF
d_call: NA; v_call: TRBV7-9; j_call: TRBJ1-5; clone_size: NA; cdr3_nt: TGTGCCAGCAGCTTGGGGACTCAGCCCCAGCATTTT; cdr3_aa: CASSLGTQPQHF
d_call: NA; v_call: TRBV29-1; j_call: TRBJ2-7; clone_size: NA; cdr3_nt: TGCAGCGTCGGTGACAGGCAGACATCCTACGAGCAGTACTTC; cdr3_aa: CSVGDRQTSYEQYF
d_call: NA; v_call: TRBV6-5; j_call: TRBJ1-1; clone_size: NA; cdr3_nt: TGTGCCAGCAGTTACTCGTGGGGAGGGGGCACTGAAGCTTTCTTT; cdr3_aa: CASSYSWGGGTEAFF
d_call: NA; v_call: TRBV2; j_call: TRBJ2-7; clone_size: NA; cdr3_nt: TGTGCCAGCAGAGATAGCCCTAACTACGAGCAGTACTTC; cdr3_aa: CASRDSPNYEQYF
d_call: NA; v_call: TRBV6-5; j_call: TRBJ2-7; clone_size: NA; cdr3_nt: TGTGCCAGCAGTTCCATGGGCTACGAGCAGTACTTC; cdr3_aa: CASSSMGYEQYF
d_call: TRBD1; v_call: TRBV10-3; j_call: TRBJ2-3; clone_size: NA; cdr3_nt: TGTGCCATCAGTTTCCCCGCCGGACAGGGGACAGATACGCAGTATTTT; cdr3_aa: CAISFPAGQGTDTQYF
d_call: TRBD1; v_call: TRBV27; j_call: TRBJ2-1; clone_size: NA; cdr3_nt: TGTGCCAGCAGTTTATCGAGGAGACAGGGTTACAATGAGCAGTTCTTC; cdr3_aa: CASSLSRRQGYNEQFF
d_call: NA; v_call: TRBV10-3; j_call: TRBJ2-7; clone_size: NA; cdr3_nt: TGTGCCATCAGTGACGAGAGCTCCTACGAGCAGTACTTC; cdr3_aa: CAISDESSYEQYF
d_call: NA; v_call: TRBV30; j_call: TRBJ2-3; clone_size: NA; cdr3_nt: TGTGCCTGGAGTGTCCTTGGATACACAGATACGCAGTATTTT; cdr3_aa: CAWSVLGYTDTQYF
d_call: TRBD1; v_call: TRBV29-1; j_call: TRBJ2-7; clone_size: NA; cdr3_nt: TGCAGCGTGGGACAGGGCTTATCCTACGAGCAGTACTTC; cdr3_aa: CSVGQGLSYEQYF
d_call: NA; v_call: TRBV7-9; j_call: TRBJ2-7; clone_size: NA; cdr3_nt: TGTGCCAGCACCGATCGAGACTTGGCCTACGAGCAGTACTTC; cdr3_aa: CASTDRDLAYEQYF
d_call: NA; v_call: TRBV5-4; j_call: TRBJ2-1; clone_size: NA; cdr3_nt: TGTGTCACACAAGGAGCCTCCTACAATGAGCAGTTCTTC; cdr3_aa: CVTQGASYNEQFF
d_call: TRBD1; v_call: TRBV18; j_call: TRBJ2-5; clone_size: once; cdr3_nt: TGTGCCAGCTCACCGGGACAGGGGTCGGTGGAGACCCAGTACTTC; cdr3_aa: CASSPGQGSVETQYF
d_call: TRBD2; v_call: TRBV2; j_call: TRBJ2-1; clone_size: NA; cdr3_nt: TGTGCCAGCAGTGATATCCAGGGCGTAGGACTAGGCTACAATGAGCAGTTCTTC; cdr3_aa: CASSDIQGVGLGYNEQFF
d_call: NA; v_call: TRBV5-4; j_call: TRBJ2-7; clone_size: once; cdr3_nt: TGTGCCAGCAGCCCGGTAGGTGGTTTCGGGTACGAGCAGTACTTC; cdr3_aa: CASSPVGGFGYEQYF
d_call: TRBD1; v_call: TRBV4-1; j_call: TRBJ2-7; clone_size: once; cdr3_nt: TGCGCCAGCGGGGACAGGGGAAGGGACGAGCAGTACTTC; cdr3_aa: CASGDRGRDEQYF
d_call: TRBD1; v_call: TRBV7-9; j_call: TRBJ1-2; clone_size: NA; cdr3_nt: TGTGCCAGCAGCCGCGCCAATGAGGGGGCGGGCGGCTACACCTTC; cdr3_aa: CASSRANEGAGGYTF
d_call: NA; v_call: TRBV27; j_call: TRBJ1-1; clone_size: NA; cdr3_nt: TGTGCCAGCAGTTTAGGGCAGAACACTGAAGCTTTCTTT; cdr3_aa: CASSLGQNTEAFF
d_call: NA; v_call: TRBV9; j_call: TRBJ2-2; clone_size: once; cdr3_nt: TGTGCCAGCAGCGTAGCTAAGGCAGGGCTGGGACGAACCGGGGAGCTGTTTTTT; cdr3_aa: CASSVAKAGLGRTGELFF
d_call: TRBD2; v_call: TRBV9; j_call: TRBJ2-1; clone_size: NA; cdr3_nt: TGTGCCAGCAGCGTAGGCGGGAGGGCTAACAATGAGCAGTTCTTC; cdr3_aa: CASSVGGRANNEQFF
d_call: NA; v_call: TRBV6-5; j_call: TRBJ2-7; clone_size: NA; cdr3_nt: TGTGCCAGCAGTTATGTCCGGACTGAAAGAGACGAGCAGTACTTC; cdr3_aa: CASSYVRTERDEQYF
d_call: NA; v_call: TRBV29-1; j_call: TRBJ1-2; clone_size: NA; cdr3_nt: TGCAGCGCCACGGGTCGGAACGGCTACACCTTC; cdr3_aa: CSATGRNGYTF
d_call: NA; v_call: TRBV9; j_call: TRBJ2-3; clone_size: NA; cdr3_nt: TGTGCCAGCAGCGTAGCGGTTCGGGGGACTAGCACAGATACGCAGTATTTT; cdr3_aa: CASSVAVRGTSTDTQYF
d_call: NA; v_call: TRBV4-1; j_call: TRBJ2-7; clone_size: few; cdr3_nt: TGCGCCAGCAGCCAGGATCTCGAGACTCACTTCTACGAGCAGTACTTC; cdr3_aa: CASSQDLETHFYEQYF
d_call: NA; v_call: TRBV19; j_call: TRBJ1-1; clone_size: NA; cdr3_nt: NA; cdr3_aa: CASEWGAGSFF